This TCR beta chain was captured by sequencing in a study of blood T cells in healthy people across ages. Regarding the study as a whole: Fewer expanded clones and more diversity marked long-lived versus aged donors. When one million T cells were used, diversity estimates were thought to be underestimates.

Then a second PCR, running about 7 to 11 cycles, was carried out with a sample-barcoded 5' primer and a J-beta primer mix. TCRdb used MiXCR to reprocess the 5' RACE reads, holding one entry per CDR3 protein. Counted here are hundreds of thousands of distinct CDR3 sequences, around three fifths occurring once; the ten biggest clones make up 30% to 45%. V dropped 2 bases and J dropped 3 bases, with 5 bases sitting between them. CDR1 is LGHDT and CDR2 is YNNKEL in the germline V gene (reference sequence). The CDR3 is made up of 14 amino acids. Healthy Caucasians from Russia aged roughly 6 to 95 served as donors. Samples each had at least 5 micrograms of total RNA extracted. As for this clonotype: Its antigen is unidentified.

The sequencing sample was made of blood. The chain is built from TRBV3-1 and TRBJ2-6; D remains unclear. This sequence was found in a man aged 60 to 69 in good health. The CDR3 nucleotides read TGTGCCAGCAGCCAATTTGTTGGGGCCAACGTCCTGACTTTC. It translates to CASSQFVGANVLTF.